Detailed here is one T cell receptor beta chain. It has no known antigen specificity. Sequence at one end of the junction differs from germline and may be a read error. Libraries came from multiplex PCR. TCRdb lists the instrument as Illumina HiSeq 2500. Following protocols modified from ARM-PCR, the researchers constructed TCRbeta libraries through three rounds of nested PCR with primers (Table S4). Before sequencing, PCR products of 200-500 bp were excised from the gel and purified with the QIAquick gel extraction kit. As for the authors' bioinformatics: Trimmomatic was used to clean the reads, FLASH merged the cleaned reads into complete CDR3 sequences, and MiTCR assigned the sequences to V(D)J germline segments. Clonal diversity was computed as the inverse Simpson's index with VDJtools. A read counted as productive if the sequence was in-frame and lacked a premature stop codon. TCRdb reworked the public reads: Q25 trimming with fastp, MiXCR clone assembly, productive beta chains retained. Every entry covers one CDR3 protein and lists the most common genes and DNA from its rows. It is TCRdb's table, rather than the study itself, that gives the V and J calls and clone size. The sample contains 90,000 to 100,000 distinct CDR3 sequences, 75% to 90% of them found a single time. Jointly, the top ten make up about 30% of the sample.

Bulk unsorted tissue served as the source for RNA extraction, and RNA quality was assessed using a NanoDrop ND-1000 and an Agilent 2100. Distant non-tumor tissue taken more than 3 cm from the tumor edge was used as the normal lung sample. Newly diagnosed lung cancer patients without prior chemotherapy who had been admitted for thoracic surgery in China between August and November 2014 were enrolled as donors. Patients who had received previous radiotherapy or chemotherapy, or who had another concurrent cancer, were excluded from the study. Surgical tissue pieces of about 1-2 cm3 were preserved in RNAlater solution and stored at -80 °C until use. Its CDR3 holds 15 amino acids, cysteine through phenylalanine. The DNA shown is the 45-base CDR3, in frame from base 1. The sample belongs to a study of tumor and adjacent non-tumor tissue in lung cancer (dated by TCRdb to 2017 to 2018). General notes on the study: Of the cohort, more than ten patients had adenocarcinoma, 2 had squamous cell carcinoma and 1 had small cell lung cancer. Ages among the roughly 15 patients ranged from about 31 to 85 years, there were around 10 men and 5 women, and disease was at TNM stage I to III. In total, sequencing yielded approximately 130,000,000 productive TCRbeta reads, which works out to an average of around 3.9 million reads per sample. Bulk TCRbeta repertoires were compared between lung tumor tissue and matched distant non-tumor lung tissue obtained from more than 12 lung cancer patients. TCRbeta CDR3 sequencing was performed on a few dozen paired specimens, with one tumor sample and one normal lung sample collected per patient.

What the work shows at the level of the full study, not this receptor alone: Neither the sequencing platform nor unique molecular identifiers are named or mentioned anywhere in the methods. The top 100 clones accounted for a significantly larger cumulative portion of the repertoire in normal lung than in tumor tissue. TCR diversity was significantly higher in younger patients, and higher tumor TCR diversity was associated with shorter overall and disease-free survival. The cohort had only approximately 16 patients, and the authors noted that larger samples and more detailed clinical data are needed. Because peripheral blood was not sequenced, the blood TCRbeta repertoires of the lung cancer patients in the study went unexamined. Significantly higher TCR diversity (inverse Simpson) was observed in tumor tissue than in normal lung tissue (approximately 440 vs 150, P = 0.0075, Mann-Whitney U test).

Sequencing used distant non-tumor lung tissue. The clonotype was recovered from a man in his sixties with small cell lung cancer. Recombination linked TRBV12-3 or TRBV12-4 to TRBJ1-5, with the D gene call left open. The CDR3 sequence is CTSSLSGPGNRPQHF. DNA sequence: TGTACCAGCAGTTTGAGTGGGCCAGGCAATCGGCCCCAGCATTTT.